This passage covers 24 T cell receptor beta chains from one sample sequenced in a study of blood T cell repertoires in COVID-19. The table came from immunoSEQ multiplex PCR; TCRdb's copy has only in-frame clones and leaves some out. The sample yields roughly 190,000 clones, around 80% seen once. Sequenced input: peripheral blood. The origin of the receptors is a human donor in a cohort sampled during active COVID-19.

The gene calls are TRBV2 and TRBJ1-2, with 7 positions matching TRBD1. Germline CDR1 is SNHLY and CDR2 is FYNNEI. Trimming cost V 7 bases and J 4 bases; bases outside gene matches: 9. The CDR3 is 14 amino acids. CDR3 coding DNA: TGTGCCAGCAAGGAAGTCAGACAGGGCTATGGCTACACCTTC. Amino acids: CASKEVRQGYGYTF.

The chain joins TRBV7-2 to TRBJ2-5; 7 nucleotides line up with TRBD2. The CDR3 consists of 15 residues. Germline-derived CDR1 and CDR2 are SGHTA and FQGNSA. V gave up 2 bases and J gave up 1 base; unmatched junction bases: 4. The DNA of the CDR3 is TGTGCCAGCAGCTTATTCGGCGGGAGCCAAGAGACCCAGTACTTC. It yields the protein CASSLFGGSQETQYF.

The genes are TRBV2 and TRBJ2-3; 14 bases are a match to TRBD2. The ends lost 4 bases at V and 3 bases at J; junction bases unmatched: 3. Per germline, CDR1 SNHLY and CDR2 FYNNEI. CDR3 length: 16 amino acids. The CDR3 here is CASSAGLAGATDTQYF. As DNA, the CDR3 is TGTGCCAGCAGTGCGGGACTAGCGGGAGCAACAGATACGCAGTATTTT.

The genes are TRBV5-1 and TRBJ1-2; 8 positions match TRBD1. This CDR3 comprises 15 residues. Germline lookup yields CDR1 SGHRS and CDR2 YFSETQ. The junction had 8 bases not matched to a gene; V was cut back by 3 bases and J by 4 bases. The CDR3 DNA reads TGCGCCAGCAGCTACGGACAGGGCAATTCCTATGGCTACACCTTC. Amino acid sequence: CASSYGQGNSYGYTF.

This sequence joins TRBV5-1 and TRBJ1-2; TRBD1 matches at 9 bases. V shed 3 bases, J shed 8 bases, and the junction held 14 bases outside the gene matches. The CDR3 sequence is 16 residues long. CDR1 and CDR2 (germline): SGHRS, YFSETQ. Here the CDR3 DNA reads TGCGCCAGCAGCTCAAATCCGGGACAGGGCCAACGGGGCTACACCTTC. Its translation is CASSSNPGQGQRGYTF.

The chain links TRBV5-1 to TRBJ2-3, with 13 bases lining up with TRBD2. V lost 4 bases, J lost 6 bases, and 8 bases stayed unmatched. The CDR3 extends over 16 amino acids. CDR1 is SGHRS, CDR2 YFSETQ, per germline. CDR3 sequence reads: CASSLTLAGGPDTQYF. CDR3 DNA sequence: TGCGCCAGCAGCCTTACACTAGCGGGAGGGCCGGATACGCAGTATTTT.

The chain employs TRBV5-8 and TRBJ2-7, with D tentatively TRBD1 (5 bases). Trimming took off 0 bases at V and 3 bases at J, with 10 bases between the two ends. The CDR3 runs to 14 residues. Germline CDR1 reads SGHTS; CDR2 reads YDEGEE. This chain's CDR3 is CASSLDRNYYEQYF. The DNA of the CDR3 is TGTGCCAGCAGCTTGGACAGGAACTACTACGAGCAGTACTTC.

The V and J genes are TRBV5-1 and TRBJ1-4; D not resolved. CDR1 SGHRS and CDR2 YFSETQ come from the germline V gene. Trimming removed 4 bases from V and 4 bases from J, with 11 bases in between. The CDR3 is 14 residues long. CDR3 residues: CASSISVSNEKLFF. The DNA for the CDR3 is TGCGCCAGCAGCATAAGCGTCAGTAATGAAAAACTGTTTTTT.

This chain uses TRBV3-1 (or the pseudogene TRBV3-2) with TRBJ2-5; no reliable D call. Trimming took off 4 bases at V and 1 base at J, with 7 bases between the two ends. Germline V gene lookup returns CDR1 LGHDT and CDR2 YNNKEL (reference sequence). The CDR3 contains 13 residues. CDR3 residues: CASSPRIQETQYF. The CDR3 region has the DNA TGTGCCAGCAGCCCCAGAATCCAAGAGACCCAGTACTTC.

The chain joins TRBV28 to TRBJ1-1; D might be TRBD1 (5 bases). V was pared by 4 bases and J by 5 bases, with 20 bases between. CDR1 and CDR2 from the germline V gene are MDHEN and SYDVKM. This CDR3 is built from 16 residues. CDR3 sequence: CASSSLRQGLSTEAFF. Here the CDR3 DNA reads TGTGCCAGCAGTTCCCTCCGCCAGGGTTTAAGTACTGAAGCTTTCTTT. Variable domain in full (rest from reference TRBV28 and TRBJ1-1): DVKVTQSSRYLVKRTGEKVFLECVQDMDHENMFWYRQDPGLGLRLIYFSYDVKMKEKGDIPEGYSVSREKKERFSLILESASTNQTSMYLCASSSLRQGLSTEAFFGQGTRLTVV.

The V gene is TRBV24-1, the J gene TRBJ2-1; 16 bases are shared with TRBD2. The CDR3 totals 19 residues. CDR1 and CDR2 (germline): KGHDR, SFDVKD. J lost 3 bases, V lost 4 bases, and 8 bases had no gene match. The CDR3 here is CATSDPPGTSGRGYNEQFF. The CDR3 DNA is TGTGCCACCAGTGACCCCCCCGGGACTAGCGGGAGGGGCTACAATGAGCAGTTCTTC.

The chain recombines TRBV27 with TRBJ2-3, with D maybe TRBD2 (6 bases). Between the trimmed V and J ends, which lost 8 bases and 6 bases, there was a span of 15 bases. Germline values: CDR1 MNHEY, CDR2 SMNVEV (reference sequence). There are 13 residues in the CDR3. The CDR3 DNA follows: TGTGCCAGCTGGAAAGGGCTAGCGGATACGCAGTATTTT. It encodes CASWKGLADTQYF.

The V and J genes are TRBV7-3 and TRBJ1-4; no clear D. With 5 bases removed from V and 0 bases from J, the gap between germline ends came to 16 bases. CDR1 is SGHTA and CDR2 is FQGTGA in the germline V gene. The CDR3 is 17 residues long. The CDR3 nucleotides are TGTGCCAGCAGCGAAACCCCCTCGGGGACAACTAATGAAAAACTGTTTTTT. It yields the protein CASSETPSGTTNEKLFF.

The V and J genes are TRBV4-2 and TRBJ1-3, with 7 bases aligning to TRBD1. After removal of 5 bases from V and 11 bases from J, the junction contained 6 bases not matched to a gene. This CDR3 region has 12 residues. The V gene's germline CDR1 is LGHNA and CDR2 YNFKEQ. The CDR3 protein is CASSYRQGAIYF. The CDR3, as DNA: TGTGCCAGCAGCTACCGACAGGGAGCCATATATTTT.

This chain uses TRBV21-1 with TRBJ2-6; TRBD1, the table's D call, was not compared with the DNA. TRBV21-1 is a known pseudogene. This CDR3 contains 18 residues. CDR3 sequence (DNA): TGTGCCAGCAGTCACTCTCCCCAGTACAGCTCTGGGGCCAACGTCCTGACTTTC. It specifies CASSHSPQYSSGANVLTF.

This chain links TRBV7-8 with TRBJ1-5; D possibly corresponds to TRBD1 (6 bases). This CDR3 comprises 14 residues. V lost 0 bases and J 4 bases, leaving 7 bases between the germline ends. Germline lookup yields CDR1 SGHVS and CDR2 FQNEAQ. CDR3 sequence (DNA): TGTGCCAGCAGCTTAGCACAGGGAAATCAGCCCCAGCATTTT. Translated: CASSLAQGNQPQHF.

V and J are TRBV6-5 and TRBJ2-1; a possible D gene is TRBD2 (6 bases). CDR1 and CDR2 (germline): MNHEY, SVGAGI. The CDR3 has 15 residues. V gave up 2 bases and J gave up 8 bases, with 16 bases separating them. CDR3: CASSYQPSGFDEQFF. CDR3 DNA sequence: TGTGCCAGCAGTTACCAGCCCAGCGGGTTCGATGAGCAGTTCTTC.

The CDR3 spells CASSQEVRGSRAGANVLTF. The CDR3 coding sequence is TGTGCCAGCAGCCAAGAGGTGCGGGGGTCTCGCGCTGGGGCCAACGTCCTGACTTTC. This chain links TRBV4-2 with TRBJ2-6; TRBD2 matches 7 bases. There are 19 residues in the CDR3. Germline trimming cut 0 bases from V and 2 bases from J; bases unmatched to any gene: 10. Germline CDR1 is LGHNA and CDR2 is YNFKEQ.

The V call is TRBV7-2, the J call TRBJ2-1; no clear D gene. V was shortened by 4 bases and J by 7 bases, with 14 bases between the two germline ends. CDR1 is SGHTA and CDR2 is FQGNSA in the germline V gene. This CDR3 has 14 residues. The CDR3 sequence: CASSSPGVRNEQFF. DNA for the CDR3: TGTGCCAGCAGCTCCCCCGGTGTTCGGAATGAGCAGTTCTTC.

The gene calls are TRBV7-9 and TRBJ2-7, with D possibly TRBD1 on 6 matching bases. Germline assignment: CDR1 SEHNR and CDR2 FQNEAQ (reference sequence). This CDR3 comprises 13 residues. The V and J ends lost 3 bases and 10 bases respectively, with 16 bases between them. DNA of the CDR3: TGTGCCAGCAGCTTCCCAGGGCAGGGGATACAGTACTTC. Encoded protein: CASSFPGQGIQYF.

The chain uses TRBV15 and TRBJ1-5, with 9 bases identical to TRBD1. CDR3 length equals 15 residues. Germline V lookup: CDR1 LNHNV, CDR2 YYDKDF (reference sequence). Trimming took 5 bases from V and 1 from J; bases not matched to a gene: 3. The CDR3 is CATSPDRGSNQPQHF. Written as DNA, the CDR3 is TGTGCCACCAGCCCAGACAGGGGGAGCAATCAGCCCCAGCATTTT. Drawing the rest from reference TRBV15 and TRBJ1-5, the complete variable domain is DAMVIQNPRYQVTQFGKPVTLSCSQTLNHNVMYWYQQKSSQAPKLLFHYYDKDFNNEADTPDNFQSRRPNTSFCFLDIRSPGLGDTAMYLCATSPDRGSNQPQHFGDGTRLSIL.

For the CDR3, the DNA is TGTGCCAGCAGTTTGAGGGACAGGGGTGAAGCTTTCTTT. This codes for CASSLRDRGEAFF. The chain couples TRBV28 to TRBJ1-1; 10 bases are a match to TRBD1. This CDR3 comprises 13 residues. Germline CDR1 reads MDHEN; CDR2 reads SYDVKM. The J segment lost 7 bases and the V segment lost 3 bases, leaving 2 bases of the junction unmatched.

As DNA, the CDR3 is TGCGCCAGCAGCCAAGATATTCAAGTCGGTGGTTCACCCCTCCACTTT. Protein: CASSQDIQVGGSPLHF. The V gene is TRBV4-1, the J gene TRBJ1-6; D not resolved. The V and J ends lost 0 bases and 9 bases respectively, with 15 bases between them. Germline CDR1 and CDR2: MGHRA and YSYEKL. The CDR3 sequence is 16 residues long.

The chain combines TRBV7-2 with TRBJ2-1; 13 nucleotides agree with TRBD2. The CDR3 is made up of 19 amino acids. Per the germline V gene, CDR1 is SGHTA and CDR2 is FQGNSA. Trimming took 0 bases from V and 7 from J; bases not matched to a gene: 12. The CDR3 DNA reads TGTGCCAGCAGCTTAGCTACTAGCGGGAGGGCACTACTACGGAATGAGCAGTTCTTC. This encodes CASSLATSGRALLRNEQFF.